These 27 T cell receptor beta chains originate from one sample sequenced in a study of blood T cell repertoires in COVID-19. Sequenced by immunoSEQ multiplex PCR; TCRdb stores in-frame clones only, minus some. The sample has some 120,000 clones, about nine tenths seen once. The sample comprised peripheral blood. The receptors derive from a man aged 55 to 70 with COVID-19, enrolled during active disease.

This clone was observed a handful of times. The chain combines TRBV24-1 with TRBJ2-7; TRBD1 is a possible D gene (5 bases). The CDR3 extends over 12 amino acids. The germline V and J ends were trimmed by 9 bases and 5 bases, with 13 bases remaining between them. Germline V gene sequence: CDR1 KGHDR, CDR2 SFDVKD. CDR3 protein: CATSGYGNEQYF. CDR3 coding DNA: TGTGCCACCTCAGGGTATGGCAACGAGCAGTACTTC.

The chain employs TRBV7-9 and TRBJ2-7, with TRBD1 matching over 8 bases. Germline V lookup: CDR1 SEHNR, CDR2 FQNEAQ (reference sequence). V shed 5 bases, J shed 5 bases, and the junction held 8 bases outside the gene matches. CDR3 size: 14 residues. The CDR3 sequence is CASSIRTGRNEQYF. The CDR3 DNA follows: TGTGCCAGCAGCATAAGGACAGGGAGGAACGAGCAGTACTTC. Full variable domain (missing parts from reference TRBV7-9 and TRBJ2-7): DTGVSQNPRHKITKRGQNVTFRCDPISEHNRLYWYRQTLGQGPEFLTYFQNEAQLEKSRLLSDRFSAERPKGSFSTLEIQRTEQGDSAMYLCASSIRTGRNEQYFGPGTRLTVT.

The rearrangement links TRBV18 to TRBJ2-7, with a possible D match to TRBD1 (6 bases). The CDR3 consists of 15 residues. The ends were cut back, 3 bases at V and 6 bases at J, with 18 bases in the middle. In germline, CDR1 is KGHSH, CDR2 LQKENI. CDR3 nucleotides: TGTGCCAGCTCACCGGTAGGGACATCCATCCGCGAGCAGTACTTC. It yields the protein CASSPVGTSIREQYF.

This sequence joins TRBV28 and TRBJ1-2, with 9 bases matching TRBD1. V gave up 4 bases and J gave up 4 bases; unmatched junction bases: 4. This CDR3 contains 14 residues. The V gene's germline CDR1 is MDHEN and CDR2 SYDVKM. DNA of the CDR3: TGTGCCAGCAGTTACGGGACAGGGCCCTATGGCTACACCTTC. It is translated as CASSYGTGPYGYTF.

The V gene is TRBV5-4, the J gene TRBJ2-1; TRBD1 matches 8 bases. The CDR3 is 16 amino acids. Losses at the gene ends were 0 bases for V and 5 bases for J; bases not matched to a gene: 7. Germline V gives CDR1 SGHNT, CDR2 YYREEE (reference sequence). The CDR3 nucleotides are TGTGCCAGCAGCTTGGCCGGAGGACAGGGAAACAATGAGCAGTTCTTC. Translation gives CASSLAGGQGNNEQFF. Based on the CDR3 plus reference TRBV5-4 and TRBJ2-1, the full variable domain is ETGVTQSPTHLIKTRGQQVTLRCSSQSGHNTVSWYQQALGQGPQFIFQYYREEENGRGNFPPRFSGLQFPNYSSELNVNALELDDSALYLCASSLAGGQGNNEQFFGPGTRLTVL.

This clone was counted once. The genes are TRBV10-2 and TRBJ1-3; 7 bases are shared with TRBD1. Germline lookup yields CDR1 WSHSY and CDR2 SAAADI. The length of the CDR3 is 16 residues. V shed 4 bases, J shed 0 bases, and the junction held 6 bases outside the gene matches. As DNA, the CDR3 is TGCGCCAGCAGTGTACGACGGGACAGCTCTGGAAACACCATATATTTT. Translating gives CASSVRRDSSGNTIYF.

The chain recombines TRBV10-3 with TRBJ1-1; 7 bases agree with TRBD1. This CDR3 is 16 amino acids long. With V trimmed by 4 bases and J by 5 bases, 13 bases remained unmatched. Germline V gene sequence: CDR1 ENHRY, CDR2 SYGVKD. This CDR3 reads CAISASRTGVGTEAFF. DNA of the CDR3: TGTGCCATCAGTGCCTCCCGGACAGGCGTGGGAACTGAAGCTTTCTTT.

The genes are TRBV6-5 and TRBJ2-7; 12 bases are a match to TRBD2. J lost 0 bases, V lost 6 bases, and 3 bases had no gene match. The CDR3 is 15 residues long. Germline loops: CDR1 MNHEY, CDR2 SVGAGI. The CDR3 is CASRETSGSSYEQYF. The CDR3 coding sequence is TGTGCCAGCAGGGAGACTAGCGGGAGCTCCTACGAGCAGTACTTC.

The chain recombines TRBV6-5 with TRBJ1-1; D unresolved. Trimming cost V 7 bases and J 2 bases, with 14 bases left between them. Germline V lookup: CDR1 MNHEY, CDR2 SVGAGI. This CDR3 spans 14 amino acids. The CDR3 protein is CASTVTGRNTEAFF. The CDR3 nucleotides read TGTGCCAGCACTGTCACGGGGAGAAACACTGAAGCTTTCTTT.

The chain has TRBV18 and TRBJ2-7, with TRBD1 matching over 7 bases. Losses at the gene ends were 3 bases for V and 5 bases for J; bases not matched to a gene: 7. Germline CDR1 and CDR2: KGHSH and LQKENI. The CDR3 sequence is 14 residues long. CDR3 DNA sequence: TGTGCCAGCTCACCTGAGGGGGCGTTCAACGAGCAGTACTTC. This codes for CASSPEGAFNEQYF. Filled out from reference TRBV18 and TRBJ2-7, the complete variable domain reads NAGVMQNPRHLVRRRGQEARLRCSPMKGHSHVYWYRQLPEEGLKFMVYLQKENIIDESGMPKERFSAEFPKEGPSILRIQQVVRGDSAAYFCASSPEGAFNEQYFGPGTRLTVT.

This clone was found once. The chain combines TRBV11-3 with TRBJ1-1; TRBD1 agrees at 9 bases. With 5 bases clipped from V and 5 bases from J, the junction kept 6 bases outside the gene matches. Germline CDR1 SGHNT, CDR2 YENEEA. This CDR3 is built from 14 residues. CDR3 in amino acids: CASSPRQGGTEAFF. The CDR3 DNA reads as TGTGCCAGCAGCCCCAGACAGGGGGGGACTGAAGCTTTCTTT.

The chain links TRBV5-1 to TRBJ2-2; D not certain. The V gene's germline CDR1 is SGHRS and CDR2 YFSETQ. This CDR3 has 12 amino acids. The V end lost 6 bases, the J end lost 5 bases, and 8 bases lay between the germline ends. The CDR3 protein is CASTAETGELFF. CDR3 sequence (DNA): TGCGCCAGCACCGCGGAGACCGGGGAGCTGTTTTTT. Using reference TRBV5-1 and TRBJ2-2 for the parts outside the CDR3, the full variable domain is KAGVTQTPRYLIKTRGQQVTLSCSPISGHRSVSWYQQTPGQGLQFLFEYFSETQRNKGNFPGRFSGRQFSNSRSEMNVSTLELGDSALYLCASTAETGELFFGEGSRLTVL.

In its sample, this clone was seen a few times. The chain recombines TRBV3-1 (or the pseudogene TRBV3-2) with TRBJ2-1; TRBD2 matches 8 bases. After removal of 4 bases from V and 2 bases from J, the junction contained 7 bases not matched to a gene. This CDR3 has 16 amino acids. Germline V gene sequence: CDR1 LGHDT, CDR2 YNNKEL (reference sequence). The CDR3 sequence is CASSPLAGLTYNEQFF. DNA for the CDR3: TGTGCCAGCAGCCCCCTAGCGGGCTTGACCTACAATGAGCAGTTCTTC.

This clone came up once. V gene TRBV10-2 combines with J gene TRBJ1-5; D uncertain. The CDR3 covers 13 residues. Germline V gene lookup returns CDR1 WSHSY and CDR2 SAAADI. V lost 2 bases, J lost 4 bases, and 6 bases lay in between. CDR3 sequence (DNA): TGCGCCAGCAGTGAGACCGGGAATCAGCCCCAGCATTTT. Residues: CASSETGNQPQHF.

The CDR3 protein is CASSLAAGEPQHF. For the CDR3, the DNA is TGTGCCAGCAGCTTGGCCGCGGGAGAGCCCCAGCATTTT. The chain has TRBV5-5 and TRBJ1-5; D remains ambiguous. The germline V gene encodes CDR1 SGHKS and CDR2 YYEKEE (reference sequence). The CDR3 has 13 amino acids. V was cut by 0 bases and J by 8 bases, with 9 bases left in between.

The chain has TRBV7-2 and TRBJ1-2, with unresolved D. The CDR3 has 16 amino acids. CDR1 is SGHTA, CDR2 FQGNSA, per germline. V was pared by 0 bases and J by 4 bases, with 15 bases between. The CDR3 reads CASSLAAEPSGYGYTF. The DNA of the CDR3 is TGTGCCAGCAGCTTAGCGGCGGAGCCTTCTGGCTATGGCTACACCTTC.

Many counts were recorded for this clone. This chain joins TRBV29-1 and TRBJ1-5; D not resolved. This CDR3 contains 12 residues. V dropped 6 bases and J dropped 0 bases, with 6 bases sitting between them. Per the germline V gene, CDR1 is SQVTM and CDR2 is ANQGSEA. Written as DNA, the CDR3 is TGCAGCGTCACAAATAGCAATCAGCCCCAGCATTTT. It encodes CSVTNSNQPQHF.

In this sample, this clone turned up a few times. This rearrangement joins TRBV19 to TRBJ2-6; no firm D call. V was cut by 6 bases and J by 0 bases, with 9 bases left in between. This CDR3 is 15 amino acids long. CDR1 LNHDA and CDR2 SQIVND come from the germline V gene (reference sequence). For the CDR3, the DNA is TGTGCCAGTAGCCCTTACAGCTCTGGGGCCAACGTCCTGACTTTC. It yields the protein CASSPYSSGANVLTF. Looking up the rest from reference TRBV19 and TRBJ2-6 gives the full variable domain: DGGITQSPKYLFRKEGQNVTLSCEQNLNHDAMYWYRQDPGQGLRLIYYSQIVNDFQKGDIAEGYSVSREKKESFPLTVTSAQKNPTAFYLCASSPYSSGANVLTFGAGSRLTVL.

The chain uses TRBV28 and TRBJ2-3; 10 positions match TRBD2. The CDR3 consists of 17 residues. The germline gives CDR1 MDHEN, CDR2 SYDVKM. The V gene end was trimmed by 2 bases and the J gene end by 5 bases; junction bases not matched to a gene: 10. The CDR3 DNA sequence: TGTGCCAGCAGTTTACCCCGAGCGGGAGGGCCGAGAGATACGCAGTATTTT. Residues: CASSLPRAGGPRDTQYF.

The chain recombines TRBV4-2 with TRBJ2-1, with D perhaps matching TRBD2 (6 bases). Germline CDR1 and CDR2: LGHNA and YNFKEQ. V gave up 0 bases and J gave up 3 bases, with 9 bases separating them. The CDR3 runs 15 residues. The CDR3 spells CASSQDAGNYNEQFF. The CDR3 DNA reads as TGTGCCAGCAGCCAAGACGCGGGAAACTACAATGAGCAGTTCTTC.

The V gene is TRBV7-9, the J gene TRBJ2-2, with D perhaps TRBD2 (5 bases). This CDR3 is built from 14 residues. Trimming pared 8 bases from V and 0 bases from J, leaving 10 bases between. Germline-derived CDR1 and CDR2 are SEHNR and FQNEAQ (reference sequence). CDR3 in DNA: TGTGCCAGCCGCGACGGGACGAACACCGGGGAGCTGTTTTTT. Translating gives CASRDGTNTGELFF.

This chain uses TRBV4-2 with TRBJ2-1; TRBD1 matches 9 bases. The V gene end was trimmed by 5 bases and the J gene end by 9 bases; junction bases not matched to a gene: 14. Germline loops: CDR1 LGHNA, CDR2 YNFKEQ. The CDR3 sequence is 16 residues long. CDR3 amino acids: CASSANRGPTPSEQFF. The CDR3 coding sequence is TGTGCCAGCAGCGCGAACAGGGGGCCAACGCCTAGTGAGCAGTTCTTC.

The chain recombines TRBV9 with TRBJ2-1, with 8 bases aligning to TRBD2. In germline, CDR1 is SGDLS, CDR2 YYNGEE. The CDR3 covers 15 residues. V was pared by 3 bases and J by 5 bases, with 7 bases of the junction left unmatched. CDR3 sequence reads: CASSANSGTHNEQFF. DNA of the CDR3: TGTGCCAGCAGCGCCAATAGCGGGACCCACAATGAGCAGTTCTTC.

The J gene is TRBJ1-2, the V gene TRBV19, with 8 bases matching TRBD1. The germline V gene has CDR1 LNHDA and CDR2 SQIVND (reference sequence). The CDR3 spans 15 residues. With V trimmed by 5 bases and J by 1 base, 6 bases remained unmatched. The chain's CDR3 is CASSPGQANNYGYTF. DNA of the CDR3: TGTGCCAGTAGTCCGGGACAGGCGAATAACTATGGCTACACCTTC.

The chain is built from TRBV28 and TRBJ1-2; a weak D match, TRBD1 (6 bases). CDR3 length: 16 residues. V was clipped by 4 bases and J by 4 bases, with 19 bases between them. Germline values: CDR1 MDHEN, CDR2 SYDVKM. The CDR3 protein is CASSSTGPGVAYGYTF. The CDR3 DNA reads TGTGCCAGCAGTTCTACTGGACCAGGGGTCGCCTATGGCTACACCTTC.

The chain joins TRBV6-5 to TRBJ2-3; D unclear. Looked up from germline, CDR1 is MNHEY and CDR2 is SVGAGI. The V end was cut by 5 bases, the J end by 1 base, with 13 bases between. CDR3 length: 15 amino acids. CDR3 sequence reads: CASSISSAGTDTQYF. The CDR3 DNA reads TGTGCCAGCAGTATCAGCTCCGCGGGCACAGATACGCAGTATTTT.

The J gene is TRBJ1-5, the V gene TRBV24-1; D might be TRBD1 (6 bases). V dropped 7 bases and J dropped 2 bases, with 14 bases sitting between them. The CDR3 contains 15 residues. Germline V gene sequence: CDR1 KGHDR, CDR2 SFDVKD. The CDR3 protein is CATSEPGEGNQPQHF. The CDR3 DNA reads as TGTGCCACCAGCGAGCCAGGGGAAGGCAATCAGCCCCAGCATTTT.